This entry concerns a single TCR beta chain. What it binds is not known. In building TCR beta libraries, iRepertoire HTBI primers were used together with Arm-PCR of CDR3 regions. Each CDR3 protein is one row after TCRdb ran MiXCR on the multiplex PCR reads. Of 350,000 to 450,000 distinct CDR3 sequences in the sample, 15% were seen once. Sample time point: newly diagnosed GD, antithyroid drugs for less than 3 months. Following extraction of RNA from PBMCs, that RNA was used to make the TCR library. This record comes from a study of regulatory T cells in long-lasting Graves disease. Broader study findings: In persistent patients, shared public clonotypes (about 2,800) outnumbered those in new patients (approximately 880).

These same records also appear under a second study, on T cells in Graves' hyperthyroidism and ophthalmopathy. As that study records: Clinical symptoms, serum thyroxine and TRAb, thyroid ultrasound and orbital computed tomography together formed the diagnostic basis. Primed by the HTBI set, a first-round RT-PCR was run on the TCR CDR3.

The source material was peripheral blood mononuclear cells (PBMCs), sampled at new diagnosis, from a patient treated with antithyroid drugs. This clonotype was sampled from a woman aged 25-40 years with Graves disease.

In DNA form, the CDR3 reads TGTGCCAGCGGAATCAATGAGCAGTTCTTC. Translation: CASGINEQFF. The chain recombines TRBV12-3 or TRBV12-4 with TRBJ2-1; D is unclear. Trimming took 8 bases from V and 6 from J, leaving 5 bases between them. The CDR3 runs to 10 residues.